This entry concerns a single T cell receptor beta chain. Its antigen is currently unknown. This table comes from immunoSEQ multiplex PCR, and its TCRdb copy is limited to in-frame clones, with some not included. Here the sample spans around 200,000 clones, around 93% being singletons. This sample is part of a study of T cell responses to AZD1222 COVID-19 vaccine. Study outcomes and limitations: A mostly white British donor set with more females was recruited, and clonal diversity was possibly underestimated. Per reports, nearly half of all spike-specific TCRs target regions that are unmutated in variants. After the peak T cell response, and only then, were repertoires sampled.

This CDR3 has 13 amino acids. V dropped 5 bases and J dropped 1 base, with 8 bases sitting between them. The sequencing here drew on peripheral blood, taken 28 days after the second dose of the MenACWY control vaccine. The clonotype originates from an adult who received the MenACWY meningococcal vaccine as a control. The chain combines TRBV12-3 or TRBV12-4 with TRBJ1-1; tentatively, D is TRBD1 (6 bases). CDR3 sequence: CASSAQGNTEAFF. In DNA, the CDR3 is TGTGCCAGCAGTGCACAGGGGAACACTGAAGCTTTCTTT.